Following are 29 T cell receptor beta chains from one sample sequenced in a study of blood T cells in healthy people across ages. Sample-barcoded 5' priming and a J-beta primer mix drove a second PCR of about 6 to 12 cycles. TCRdb passed the 5' RACE reads through MiXCR, listing each CDR3 protein once. The data hold around 1,000,000 distinct CDR3 sequences, with roughly two fifths observed a single time. The sample was blood. The receptors shown here come from a man younger than 35 in good health.

The V call is TRBV12-3 or TRBV12-4, the J call TRBJ1-4; D might be TRBD1 (5 bases). This CDR3 comprises 15 residues. V was clipped by 4 bases and J by 4 bases, with 13 bases between them. CDR3 nucleotide sequence: TGTGCCAGCAGTTGGGGCGGGGTGATTAATGAAAAACTGTTTTTT. It translates to CASSWGGVINEKLFF.

The V call is TRBV7-9, the J call TRBJ1-3; D perhaps matches TRBD1 (5 bases). The V end was cut by 5 bases, the J end by 0 bases, with 14 bases between. Germline V CDR1 and CDR2: SEHNR, FQNEAQ (reference sequence). The CDR3 covers 16 residues. CDR3 DNA: TGTGCCAGCAGCGTACCCAGGGACCACTCTGGAAACACCATATATTTT. Translation: CASSVPRDHSGNTIYF.

This chain joins TRBV7-2 and TRBJ1-2; 7 bases match TRBD1. CDR3 length equals 16 residues. Germline V lookup: CDR1 SGHTA, CDR2 FQGNSA. With V trimmed by 4 bases and J by 2 bases, 10 bases remained unmatched. CDR3 sequence reads: CASSSRTGQGNYGYTF. The CDR3 DNA reads TGTGCCAGCAGCTCCCGGACAGGCCAAGGAAACTATGGCTACACCTTC. The variable domain in full, with the rest retrieved from reference TRBV7-2 and TRBJ1-2, is GAGVSQSPSNKVTEKGKDVELRCDPISGHTALYWYRQSLGQGLEFLIYFQGNSAPDKSGLPSDRFSAERTGGSVSTLTIQRTQQEDSAVYLCASSSRTGQGNYGYTFGSGTRLTVV.

This clonotype showed up just a few times. V gene TRBV5-1 combines with J gene TRBJ1-1; D call uncertain. The CDR3 consists of 16 residues. Germline V lookup: CDR1 SGHRS, CDR2 YFSETQ. Trimming took off 0 bases at V and 4 bases at J, with 16 bases between the two ends. CDR3 coding DNA: TGCGCCAGCAGCTTGGAGGCAGCCGAGCAGAGCACTGAAGCTTTCTTT. It yields the protein CASSLEAAEQSTEAFF.

This chain connects TRBV20-1 to TRBJ2-5; D unclear. The J call may be incorrect, as the DNA end agrees better with TRBJ2-7. Germline V gene lookup returns CDR1 DFQATT and CDR2 SNEGSKA (reference sequence). CDR3 length: 14 amino acids. The CDR3 region has the DNA TGCAGTGCCAGTGGTGGGGTTACCCCCTACGAGCAGTACTTC. Translation: CSASGGVTPYEQYF.

This clonotype was counted between two and nine times. The rearrangement uses TRBV5-1 and TRBJ2-1; TRBD2 matches at 11 bases. Germline assignment: CDR1 SGHRS and CDR2 YFSETQ. This CDR3 contains 16 residues. Germline trimming cut 3 bases from V and 3 bases from J; bases unmatched to any gene: 5. For the CDR3, the DNA is TGCGCCAGCAGCTGGACCGGGACTAGCGGCTACAATGAGCAGTTCTTC. Translating gives CASSWTGTSGYNEQFF.

The chain links TRBV28 to TRBJ1-1; possibly TRBD1 for D (6 bases). This CDR3 has 14 amino acids. V dropped 5 bases and J dropped 8 bases, with 18 bases sitting between them. In germline, CDR1 is MDHEN, CDR2 SYDVKM. The CDR3 spells CASSPNAQGREAFF. CDR3 in DNA: TGTGCCAGCAGTCCTAATGCGCAGGGGAGAGAAGCTTTCTTT.

This clonotype appeared a single time. This rearrangement joins TRBV10-3 to TRBJ1-4; D perhaps matches TRBD1 (6 bases). Germline V gene lookup returns CDR1 ENHRY and CDR2 SYGVKD. The CDR3 has 17 residues. V was trimmed by 6 bases and J by 2 bases, leaving 19 bases between them. The CDR3 loop reads CAIRVGTPALTNEKLFF. As DNA, the CDR3 is TGTGCCATCAGGGTGGGGACACCGGCCCTTACTAATGAAAAACTGTTTTTT.

CDR3 loop: CAWSAQGSADTQYF. Here the CDR3 DNA reads TGTGCCTGGAGCGCACAGGGATCGGCAGATACGCAGTATTTT. The gene calls are TRBV30 and TRBJ2-3, with TRBD1 as a possible D gene (6 bases). CDR1 is GTSNPN and CDR2 is SVGIG in the germline V gene (reference sequence). V was pared by 3 bases and J by 4 bases, with 14 bases between. The CDR3 has 14 residues.

This clonotype was counted once. V and J are TRBV20-1 and TRBJ1-1, with a weak D call TRBD1 (6 bases). The CDR3 is 14 residues long. CDR1 and CDR2 from the germline V gene are DFQATT and SNEGSKA (reference sequence). The ends were cut back, 6 bases at V and 0 bases at J, with 14 bases in the middle. The CDR3: CSASMGAMNTEAFF. CDR3 bases: TGCAGTGCCTCCATGGGGGCTATGAACACTGAAGCTTTCTTT.

The chain is built from TRBV20-1 and TRBJ1-4; no firm D call. V lost 0 bases and J 6 bases, leaving 11 bases between the germline ends. CDR3 length: 14 amino acids. CDR1 is DFQATT, CDR2 SNEGSKA, per germline (reference sequence). The CDR3 sequence: CSARDGEGYEKLFF. The CDR3 DNA reads as TGCAGTGCTAGAGATGGGGAGGGATATGAAAAACTGTTTTTT.

This clonotype was seen repeatedly, ten times or more. This chain's CDR3 is CASASRPTYNEQFF. The CDR3 region has the DNA TGTGCCAGCGCATCCAGGCCGACCTACAATGAGCAGTTCTTC. V and J are TRBV6-5 and TRBJ2-1; D is uncertain. The germline V gene has CDR1 MNHEY and CDR2 SVGAGI. The CDR3 is made up of 14 amino acids. The V gene lost 8 bases and the J gene lost 2 bases, with 13 bases spanning the gap.

The rearrangement uses TRBV6-5 and TRBJ2-7, with D possibly being TRBD1 (6 bases). The CDR3 extends over 14 amino acids. Germline assignment: CDR1 MNHEY and CDR2 SVGAGI. V shed 6 bases and J shed 3 bases, with 15 bases lying between them. In DNA form, the CDR3 reads TGTGCCAGCAGCTCAGGGGATGAGAACTACGAGCAGTACTTC. This sequence encodes CASSSGDENYEQYF.

At least ten counts were recorded for this clonotype. The chain uses TRBV20-1 and TRBJ1-2; 9 nucleotides agree with TRBD1. CDR3 length: 12 amino acids. V gave up 4 bases and J gave up 6 bases; unmatched junction bases: 3. CDR1 is DFQATT, CDR2 SNEGSKA, per germline (reference sequence). The CDR3 bases are TGCAGTGCTACCCGGGACAGGGATGGCTACACCTTC. Amino acid sequence: CSATRDRDGYTF.

This chain links TRBV30 with TRBJ2-2; no clear D gene. The CDR3 loop spans 13 amino acids. Germline CDR1 and CDR2: GTSNPN and SVGIG (reference sequence). The ends were cut back, 5 bases at V and 6 bases at J, with 13 bases in the middle. CDR3: CAWAPILAGELFF. Written as DNA, the CDR3 is TGTGCCTGGGCCCCCATCCTGGCCGGGGAGCTGTTTTTT.

A remark on this clonotype: A much more abundant neighbour one base away suggests this may be a read error. The gene calls are TRBV6-5 and TRBJ2-4; D is undetermined. CDR1 MNHEY and CDR2 SVGAGI come from the germline V gene. The CDR3 extends over 14 amino acids. V was trimmed by 6 bases and J by 13 bases, leaving 22 bases between them. CDR3 sequence reads: CASSATFPDRRQYF. The CDR3 DNA is TGTGCCAGCAGCGCTACCTTTCCTGATCGACGGCAGTACTTC.

This chain joins TRBV11-3 and TRBJ2-6; D ambiguous. Deletions cut 4 bases from V and 0 bases from J, with 7 bases between. Germline V CDR1 and CDR2: SGHNT, YENEEA. This CDR3 contains 15 residues. The CDR3 region has the DNA TGTGCCAGCAGCTCGACGGCCTCTGGGGCCAACGTCCTGACTTTC. The encoded protein is CASSSTASGANVLTF.

This clonotype was found a few times. The gene calls are TRBV7-9 and TRBJ2-1; D remains unclear. Trimming removed 2 bases at V and 5 bases at J, with 7 bases between. Germline lookup yields CDR1 SEHNR and CDR2 FQNEAQ (reference sequence). CDR3 length: 13 residues. The CDR3 nucleotides are TGTGCCAGCAGCTTATCCCCAGACAATGAGCAGTTCTTC. Its translation is CASSLSPDNEQFF. Based on the CDR3 plus reference TRBV7-9 and TRBJ2-1, the full variable domain is DTGVSQNPRHKITKRGQNVTFRCDPISEHNRLYWYRQTLGQGPEFLTYFQNEAQLEKSRLLSDRFSAERPKGSFSTLEIQRTEQGDSAMYLCASSLSPDNEQFFGPGTRLTVL.

Concerning this clonotype: This may come from a read error, since a much larger clone is one base off. This CDR3 reads CVSSSGQESTDTQYF. CDR3 coding DNA: TGCGTCAGCAGCTCGGGACAGGAAAGCACAGATACGCAGTATTTT. The rearrangement joins TRBV5-1 to TRBJ2-3; 8 bases line up with TRBD1. The CDR3 spans 15 residues. Germline V gene sequence: CDR1 SGHRS, CDR2 YFSETQ.

The table lists this clonotype with a few counts. This chain connects TRBV12-3 or TRBV12-4 to TRBJ1-2; 8 bases map to TRBD1. The V and J ends lost 6 bases and 7 bases, in that order; junction bases with no gene match: 7. This CDR3 has 13 residues. CDR3: CASSRRGLVGYTF. The DNA of the CDR3 is TGTGCCAGCAGCCGCAGGGGGCTAGTTGGCTACACCTTC.

This clonotype was observed a few times. The chain couples TRBV5-1 to TRBJ1-4, with no clear D. V lost 0 bases and J 8 bases, leaving 11 bases between the germline ends. The CDR3 totals 14 residues. Germline lookup yields CDR1 SGHRS and CDR2 YFSETQ. This chain's CDR3 is CASSLGGTLEKLFF. The CDR3 coding sequence is TGCGCCAGCAGCTTGGGCGGCACGTTGGAAAAACTGTTTTTT.

The chain carries TRBV13 and TRBJ2-1; possibly TRBD1 for D (5 bases). The germline gives CDR1 PRHDT, CDR2 FYEKMQ (reference sequence). Trimming stripped 4 bases from V and 6 bases from J, with 10 bases between. The CDR3 loop spans 13 amino acids. The CDR3 region is CASSSDIFNEQFF. CDR3 in DNA: TGTGCCAGCAGCTCGGACATCTTCAATGAGCAGTTCTTC.

A single count supports this clonotype. This chain joins TRBV5-6 and TRBJ1-2; D unresolved. The CDR3 is 16 amino acids. Germline loops: CDR1 SGHDT, CDR2 YYEEEE. Between the trimmed V and J ends, which lost 4 bases and 0 bases, there was a span of 16 bases. CDR3 in amino acids: CASSTRTDQTNYGYTF. The CDR3 coding sequence is TGTGCCAGCAGCACTCGGACGGACCAAACTAACTATGGCTACACCTTC.

This clonotype was counted only a few times. V and J are TRBV6-5 and TRBJ2-3; the match to TRBD1 covers 7 bases. Per germline, CDR1 MNHEY and CDR2 SVGAGI. The CDR3 length is 15 residues. V trimming: 6 bases; J trimming: 8 bases; junction bases outside the gene matches: 14. The CDR3 DNA reads TGTGCCAGCAGGCCCCGGACAGGTGGTAGAGTTACGCAGTATTTT. It codes for CASRPRTGGRVTQYF.

This clonotype was recorded at least ten times. The chain carries TRBV5-1 and TRBJ2-3; TRBD2 matches at 12 bases. This CDR3 spans 15 amino acids. The trim removed 1 base at V and 6 bases at J, leaving 3 bases unmatched. The V gene's germline CDR1 is SGHRS and CDR2 YFSETQ. The CDR3 loop reads CASSLWTSGADTQYF. CDR3 in DNA: TGCGCCAGCAGCTTGTGGACTAGCGGGGCGGATACGCAGTATTTT.

V and J are TRBV7-8 and TRBJ1-1, with D possibly TRBD1 on 6 matching bases. The CDR3 is 15 amino acids. V was trimmed by 2 bases and J by 3 bases, leaving 13 bases between them. CDR1 is SGHVS, CDR2 FQNEAQ, per germline. DNA for the CDR3: TGTGCCAGCAGCTTAAGGGGGATTGTTGACACTGAAGCTTTCTTT. This codes for CASSLRGIVDTEAFF.

The J gene is TRBJ1-2, the V gene TRBV7-2; no reliable D call. CDR3 length equals 16 residues. Trimming stripped 3 bases from V and 2 bases from J, with 16 bases between. Germline V gene lookup returns CDR1 SGHTA and CDR2 FQGNSA. The CDR3 sequence is CASSLSAGPLNYGYTF. The CDR3 DNA is TGTGCCAGCAGCTTGTCTGCAGGTCCCCTCAACTATGGCTACACCTTC.

The chain employs TRBV10-3 and TRBJ1-1; 9 bases match TRBD1. Germline CDR1 and CDR2: ENHRY and SYGVKD. The ends lost 0 bases at V and 5 bases at J; junction bases unmatched: 4. This CDR3 is 15 amino acids long. CDR3 DNA sequence: TGTGCCATCAGTGAGTCACAGGGGGCTTCAACTGAAGCTTTCTTT. Protein product: CAISESQGASTEAFF.

The chain recombines TRBV10-3 with TRBJ2-2, with a possible D match to TRBD2 (5 bases). Germline values: CDR1 ENHRY, CDR2 SYGVKD. The V end lost 11 bases, the J end lost 1 base, and 17 bases lay between the germline ends. The CDR3 contains 15 residues. Here the CDR3 DNA reads TGTGCCTCCGCTGGGAGCAGTCTGAACACCGGGGAGCTGTTTTTT. Translation gives CASAGSSLNTGELFF.